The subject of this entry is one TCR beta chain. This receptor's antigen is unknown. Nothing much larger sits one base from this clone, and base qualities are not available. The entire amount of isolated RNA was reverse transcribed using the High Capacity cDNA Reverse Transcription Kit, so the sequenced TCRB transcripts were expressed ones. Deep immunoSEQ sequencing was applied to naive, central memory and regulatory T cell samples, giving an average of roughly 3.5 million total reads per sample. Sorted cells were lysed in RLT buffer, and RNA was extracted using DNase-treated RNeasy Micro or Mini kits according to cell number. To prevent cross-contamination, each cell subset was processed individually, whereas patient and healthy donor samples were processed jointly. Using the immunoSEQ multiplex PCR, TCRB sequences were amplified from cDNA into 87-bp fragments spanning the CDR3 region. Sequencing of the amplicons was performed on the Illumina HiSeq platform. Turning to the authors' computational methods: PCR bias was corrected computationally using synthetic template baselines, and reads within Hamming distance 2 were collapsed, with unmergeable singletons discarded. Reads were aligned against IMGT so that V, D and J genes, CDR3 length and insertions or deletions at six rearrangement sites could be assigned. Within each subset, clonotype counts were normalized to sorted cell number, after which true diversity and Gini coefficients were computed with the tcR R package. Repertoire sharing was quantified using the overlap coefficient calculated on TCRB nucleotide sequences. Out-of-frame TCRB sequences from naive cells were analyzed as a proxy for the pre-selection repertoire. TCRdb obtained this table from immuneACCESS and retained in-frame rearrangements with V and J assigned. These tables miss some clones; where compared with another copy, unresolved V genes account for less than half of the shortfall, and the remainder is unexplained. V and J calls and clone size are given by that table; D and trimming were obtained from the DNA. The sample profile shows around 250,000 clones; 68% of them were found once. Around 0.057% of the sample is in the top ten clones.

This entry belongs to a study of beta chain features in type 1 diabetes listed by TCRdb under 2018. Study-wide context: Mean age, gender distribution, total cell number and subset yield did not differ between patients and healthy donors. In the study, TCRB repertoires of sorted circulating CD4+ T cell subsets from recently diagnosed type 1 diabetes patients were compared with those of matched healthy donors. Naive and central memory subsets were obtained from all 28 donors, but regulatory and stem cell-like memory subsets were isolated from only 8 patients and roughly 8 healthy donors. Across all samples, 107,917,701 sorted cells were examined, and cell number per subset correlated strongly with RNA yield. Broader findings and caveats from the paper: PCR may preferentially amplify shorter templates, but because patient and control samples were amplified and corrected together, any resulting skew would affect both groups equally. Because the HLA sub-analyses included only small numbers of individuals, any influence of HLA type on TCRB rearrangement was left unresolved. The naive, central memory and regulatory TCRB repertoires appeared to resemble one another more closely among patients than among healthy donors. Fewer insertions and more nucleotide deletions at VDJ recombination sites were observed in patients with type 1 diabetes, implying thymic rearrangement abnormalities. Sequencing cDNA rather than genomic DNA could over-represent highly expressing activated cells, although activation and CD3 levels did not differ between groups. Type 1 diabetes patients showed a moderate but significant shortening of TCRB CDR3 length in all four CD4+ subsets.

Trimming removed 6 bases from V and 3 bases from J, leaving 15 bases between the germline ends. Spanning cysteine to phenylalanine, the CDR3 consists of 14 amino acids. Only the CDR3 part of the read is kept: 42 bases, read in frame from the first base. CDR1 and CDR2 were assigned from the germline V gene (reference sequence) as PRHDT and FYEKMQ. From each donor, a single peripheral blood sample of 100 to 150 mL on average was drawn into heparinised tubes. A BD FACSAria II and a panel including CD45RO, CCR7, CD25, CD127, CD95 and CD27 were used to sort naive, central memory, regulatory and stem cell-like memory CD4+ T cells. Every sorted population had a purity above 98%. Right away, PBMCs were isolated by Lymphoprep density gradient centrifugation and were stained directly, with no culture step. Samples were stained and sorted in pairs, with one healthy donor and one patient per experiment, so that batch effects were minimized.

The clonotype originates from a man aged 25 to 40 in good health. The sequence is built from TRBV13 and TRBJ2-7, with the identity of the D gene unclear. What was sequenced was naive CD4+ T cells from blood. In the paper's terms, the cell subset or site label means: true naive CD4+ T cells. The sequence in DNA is TGTGCCAGCAGACCAAGCCCCAGAAGCTACGAGCAGTACTTC. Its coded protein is CASRPSPRSYEQYF.